This paragraph reports one TCR beta chain. Antigen unknown. This entry is derived from a study of beta chain features in type 1 diabetes. Expressed TCRB transcripts got sequenced, as all isolated RNA was reverse transcribed. Using immunoSEQ multiplex PCR, the repertoire was profiled, and TCRdb retains in-frame clones only, with some absent. Counted here are 300,000 or so clones, roughly 13% occurring once; the ten biggest clones make up over 0.014%. The CDR3 sequence is 11 residues long. V lost 4 bases and J lost 2, with 4 bases in between. CDR1 and CDR2 (germline): DFQATT, SNEGSKA (reference sequence). Around 110 mL of blood, on average, came from one heparinised draw per donor. CD4+ naive, central memory, regulatory and stem cell-like memory subsets were isolated by sorting on CD45RO/CCR7/CD25/CD127/CD95/CD27. The study, taken as a whole, reports: People with Type 1 diabetes carried modestly yet significantly shorter TCRB CDR3s in all four CD4+ subsets.

The clonotype comes from a woman in her late teens or twenties with type 1 diabetes. Sample: naive CD4+ T cells from blood. This chain uses TRBV20-1 with TRBJ2-3; D ambiguous. The CDR3 DNA reads as TGCAGTGCTATCCACACAGATACGCAGTATTTT. Encoded protein: CSAIHTDTQYF.